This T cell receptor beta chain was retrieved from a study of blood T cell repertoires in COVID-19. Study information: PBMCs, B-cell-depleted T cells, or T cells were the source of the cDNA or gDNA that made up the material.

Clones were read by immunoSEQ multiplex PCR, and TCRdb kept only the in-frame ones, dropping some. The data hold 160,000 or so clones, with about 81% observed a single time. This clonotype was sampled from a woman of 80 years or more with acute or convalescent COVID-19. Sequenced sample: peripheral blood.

This CDR3 reads CASSFLQYNSPLHF. DNA of the CDR3: TGCGCCAGCAGCTTCCTCCAGTATAATTCACCCCTCCACTTT. This chain joins TRBV5-1 and TRBJ1-6; D is unresolved. Looked up from germline, CDR1 is SGHRS and CDR2 is YFSETQ. V was cut by 2 bases and J by 4 bases, with 7 bases left in between. The length of the CDR3 is 14 residues.